These 25 T cell receptor beta chains were all obtained from the same sample, sequenced in a study of molecular identifiers for immune sequencing clone quantification (dated by TCRdb to the late 2010s). The receptor library was made with PCR. The run used a NextSeq 500. TCRdb reprocessing: public reads trimmed at Q25 with fastp, clones called with MiXCR, in-frame beta chains kept. Every entry covers one CDR3 protein and lists the most common genes and DNA from its rows. This sample holds a few hundred thousand distinct CDR3 sequences; 24% were observed only once. Clones ranked in the top ten supply 0.7% to 0.95% of the sample. Sequencing was performed on naive CD8+ T cells from blood, with Jurkat cell RNA spiked in. In the paper's terms, the cell subset or site label means: FACS-sorted CD8+CD4-CCR7+CD45RA+ naive T cells. Receptor source: a human donor in good health. Some libraries in this study had Jurkat cell RNA spiked in.

This clonotype has more than one count but fewer than ten. The V gene is TRBV5-3, the J gene TRBJ2-1; 7 bases line up with TRBD1. TRBV5-3 is noted as an ORF with a role that remains uncertain. The CDR3 runs to 16 residues. Germline trimming cut 8 bases from V and 0 bases from J; bases unmatched to any gene: 11. The CDR3 DNA is TGTGCCAGCCGCAACGCCGGGACAGTCTCCTACAATGAGCAGTTCTTC. It yields the protein CASRNAGTVSYNEQFF.

Remarks on this clonotype: Germline is not matched at one junction end, which may reflect a read error. This chain's CDR3 is CAWSVLPRNTGELLF. As DNA, the CDR3 is TGTGCCTGGAGTGTACTTCCTAGAAACACCGGGGAGCTGTTGTTT. The chain links TRBV30 to TRBJ2-2; possible D gene TRBD2, 5 bases. The germline CDR1 and CDR2 sequences are GTSNPN and SVGIG (reference sequence). This CDR3 is built from 15 residues.

With regard to this clonotype: One junction end disagrees with the germline gene, perhaps due to a read error. The chain uses TRBV29-1 and TRBJ2-7; TRBD1 matches 8 bases. The V gene's germline CDR1 is SQVTM and CDR2 ANQGSEA. The CDR3 is 15 amino acids. The CDR3 here is CSVEDPRGLSSEQYF. The DNA of the CDR3 is TGCAGCGTTGAAGACCCCAGGGGGCTCTCCTCCGAGCAGTACTTC.

The chain combines TRBV7-6 with TRBJ2-7; D might be TRBD1 (5 bases). The CDR3 is 18 residues long. V was clipped by 3 bases and J by 3 bases, with 24 bases between them. Germline V lookup: CDR1 SGHVS, CDR2 FNYEAQ. The CDR3 region has the DNA TGTGCCAGCAGCTTTGGGGCAGGCGATACCTCCCTAATCTACGAGCAGTACTTC. Its protein product is CASSFGAGDTSLIYEQYF.

In this sample, this clonotype turned up a few times. The rearrangement uses TRBV4-1 and TRBJ2-1, with D unresolved. CDR1 and CDR2 from the germline V gene are MGHRA and YSYEKL. Trimming removed 1 base at V and 8 bases at J, with 12 bases between. The CDR3 loop spans 14 amino acids. CDR3 in amino acids: CASSQGRSGDEQFF. The CDR3 DNA sequence: TGCGCCAGCAGCCAAGGGCGAAGTGGGGATGAGCAGTTCTTC.

This clonotype was picked up many times. The genes are TRBV7-6 and TRBJ2-3; TRBD2 might be the D (6 bases). Trimming removed 3 bases from V and 2 bases from J, with 18 bases in between. This CDR3 spans 17 amino acids. Germline CDR1 is SGHVS and CDR2 is FNYEAQ. This CDR3 reads CASSFPSLGLYTDTQYF. Here the CDR3 DNA reads TGTGCCAGCAGCTTTCCCTCGCTGGGACTTTACACAGATACGCAGTATTTT.

The V gene is TRBV12-3 or TRBV12-4, the J gene TRBJ1-1; the D is unclear. Trimming cost V 5 bases and J 4 bases, with 11 bases left between them. The CDR3 runs to 13 residues. The CDR3 DNA sequence: TGTGCCAGCAGTCCCCCGAATCCCACTGAAGCTTTCTTT. Translating gives CASSPPNPTEAFF.

This clonotype was seen ten or more times. This chain joins TRBV7-6 and TRBJ2-3, with 7 bases identical to TRBD1. The trim removed 5 bases at V and 3 bases at J, leaving 5 bases unmatched. The CDR3 totals 14 residues. The germline gives CDR1 SGHVS, CDR2 FNYEAQ. The CDR3 DNA reads as TGTGCCAGCAGCCCCGACAGGGAGACAGATACGCAGTATTTT. As protein: CASSPDRETDTQYF.

Concerning this clonotype: At one of its ends the junction is not consistent with the germline gene, which may arise from a read error. CDR3 coding DNA: TGTGCCAGCAGCTACCGCACCCTGGACACTGAAGCTTTCTTT. The encoded protein is CASSYRTLDTEAFF. The chain joins TRBV5-3 to TRBJ1-1; D is unclear. TRBV5-3 is an open reading frame, and its role is uncertain. This CDR3 spans 14 amino acids.

There are many counts of this clonotype. This rearrangement joins TRBV9 to TRBJ2-3; no clear D gene. Per the germline V gene, CDR1 is SGDLS and CDR2 is YYNGEE. The ends were cut back, 0 bases at V and 6 bases at J, with 14 bases in the middle. The length of the CDR3 is 15 residues. As DNA, the CDR3 is TGTGCCAGCAGCGTAGGGATATCCTCCAGGGATACGCAGTATTTT. It is translated as CASSVGISSRDTQYF.

The V gene is TRBV28, the J gene TRBJ2-7; TRBD1 matches 9 bases. Germline V gene lookup returns CDR1 MDHEN and CDR2 SYDVKM. CDR3 length: 13 amino acids. The V and J ends lost 3 bases and 7 bases, in that order; junction bases with no gene match: 4. Here the CDR3 DNA reads TGTGCCAGCAGTTTTGTGACAGGGGGAGAGCAGTACTTC. Amino acid sequence: CASSFVTGGEQYF.

Remarks on this clonotype: An end of the junction does not agree with germline; a read error may underlie this. The J gene is TRBJ2-5, the V gene TRBV7-8; D is possibly TRBD2 (6 bases). The CDR3 is 15 amino acids. Germline V CDR1 and CDR2: SGHVS, FQNEAQ. CDR3 DNA: TGTGCCAGCGGCTTAGCGGCTAGCGTGCAAGAGACCCAGTACTTC. This codes for CASGLAASVQETQYF.

This clonotype has just a few counts. The chain carries TRBV7-9 and TRBJ2-1; D not resolved. The V end was cut by 5 bases, the J end by 6 bases, with 11 bases between. The CDR3 extends over 13 amino acids. CDR1 and CDR2 (germline): SEHNR, FQNEAQ (reference sequence). CDR3 nucleotide sequence: TGTGCCAGCAGCCCCCAAAGTCGCAATGAGCAGTTCTTC. Its protein product is CASSPQSRNEQFF.

In regard to this clonotype: One junction end disagrees with the germline gene, perhaps due to a read error. The chain combines TRBV4-1 with TRBJ1-4; TRBD1 might be the D (6 bases). Looked up from germline, CDR1 is MGHRA and CDR2 is YSYEKL. The CDR3 contains 15 residues. The CDR3 sequence is CASSQQDSVNETLFF. DNA for the CDR3: TGCGCCAGCAGCCAGCAGGACAGCGTTAATGAAACACTGTTTTTT.

V and J are TRBV6-2 or TRBV6-3 and TRBJ2-7, with D possibly matching TRBD2 (5 bases). In germline, CDR1 is MNHEY, CDR2 SVGEGT. V was shortened by 7 bases and J by 0 bases, with 10 bases between the two germline ends. The CDR3 runs to 13 residues. The CDR3 DNA is TGTGCCAGCACCTGGGAGTCCTCCTACGAGCAGTACTTC. Translated: CASTWESSYEQYF.

This chain connects TRBV20-1 to TRBJ2-2; D not certain. Trimming pared 0 bases from V and 1 base from J, leaving 12 bases between. Germline values: CDR1 DFQATT, CDR2 SNEGSKA (reference sequence). The CDR3 totals 16 residues. The CDR3 region has the DNA TGCAGTGCTAGAGATCTTTTTGGCGGGAACACCGGGGAGCTGTTTTTT. Its translation is CSARDLFGGNTGELFF.

This chain links TRBV5-1 with TRBJ2-5; 7 bases align to TRBD2. CDR3 size: 16 residues. Looked up from germline, CDR1 is SGHRS and CDR2 is YFSETQ. V trimming: 4 bases; J trimming: 0 bases; junction bases outside the gene matches: 9. For the CDR3, the DNA is TGCGCCAGCAGCCCCGTAGCGGGCGAGTACCAAGAGACCCAGTACTTC. Protein product: CASSPVAGEYQETQYF.

V usage is TRBV23-1 and J usage is TRBJ2-5; TRBD1 aligns across 12 bases. TRBV23-1 is an open reading frame, and its role is uncertain. V shed 3 bases, J shed 5 bases, and the junction held 16 bases outside the gene matches. CDR3 length: 19 residues. The chain's CDR3 is CASSHRPGQGAPLGETQYF. The CDR3, as DNA: TGCGCCAGCAGTCACCGACCGGGACAGGGGGCACCATTGGGCGAGACCCAGTACTTC.

This clonotype has ten or more counts. The chain combines TRBV29-1 with TRBJ1-1; 10 positions agree with TRBD1. The CDR3 length is 12 residues. The germline V gene has CDR1 SQVTM and CDR2 ANQGSEA. With 1 base clipped from V and 11 bases from J, the junction kept 4 bases outside the gene matches. The DNA for the CDR3 is TGCAGCGTTGAAGGACAGGGGGCGGATGCTTTCTTT. Translated, it gives CSVEGQGADAFF.

This clonotype was counted ten times or more. The chain links TRBV4-3 to TRBJ1-5; D not resolved. The V gene's germline CDR1 is LGHNA and CDR2 YSLEER. CDR3 size: 15 residues. V was clipped by 0 bases and J by 5 bases, with 11 bases between them. This CDR3 is CASSQEAGTDQPQHF. The CDR3 nucleotides read TGCGCCAGCAGCCAAGAGGCGGGTACGGATCAGCCCCAGCATTTT.

This clonotype showed up many times. The germline gene is not matched at one end of the junction; a read error may be the cause. V is TRBV12-3 or TRBV12-4 and J is TRBJ2-1; perhaps TRBD2 as D (5 bases). The CDR3 covers 12 residues. As DNA, the CDR3 is TGTGCCAGCAGCTTAGCGCGAGATGAGCAGTTCTTC. Translation gives CASSLARDEQFF.

A word on this clonotype: A read error may explain this, as a much larger clone is one base away. The V and J genes are TRBV20-1 and TRBJ2-3, with D maybe TRBD1 (6 bases). There are 14 residues in the CDR3. Germline assignment: CDR1 DFQATT and CDR2 SNEGSKA (reference sequence). CDR3 sequence: CSSRSTGITDTQYF. The CDR3 coding sequence is TGCAGTTCTAGATCGACAGGAATCACAGATACGCAGTATTTT.

To note about this clonotype: This may be a read error, as it is one base from a much larger clone. This chain links TRBV2 with TRBJ2-7; no definite D call. The CDR3 runs 13 residues. V lost 8 bases to trimming and J lost 0 bases, with 11 bases between them. Germline V gene lookup returns CDR1 SNHLY and CDR2 FYNNEI. The CDR3 spells CASGVSSSYEQYF. In DNA form, the CDR3 reads TGTGCCAGCGGTGTAAGCTCCTCCTACGAGCAGTACTTC.

To note about this clonotype: Compared with germline, one end of the junction differs, possibly owing to a read error. The CDR3 protein is CASSPGTRTAGSTIYF. Here the CDR3 DNA reads TGTGCCAGCAGTCCTGGGACCCGGACGGCTGGAAGCACCATATATTTT. The rearrangement links TRBV12-3 or TRBV12-4 to TRBJ1-3; tentatively, D is TRBD1 (5 bases). The CDR3 length is 16 residues.

In its sample, this clonotype was seen many times. The V and J genes are TRBV7-9 and TRBJ2-3, with unresolved D. Germline CDR1 SEHNR, CDR2 FQNEAQ (reference sequence). Trimming left V 6 bases short and J 10 bases short, with 11 bases between. CDR3 length equals 11 residues. The CDR3 DNA is TGTGCCAGCAGGAGCTTAGAGGCGCAGTATTTT. Protein sequence: CASRSLEAQYF.